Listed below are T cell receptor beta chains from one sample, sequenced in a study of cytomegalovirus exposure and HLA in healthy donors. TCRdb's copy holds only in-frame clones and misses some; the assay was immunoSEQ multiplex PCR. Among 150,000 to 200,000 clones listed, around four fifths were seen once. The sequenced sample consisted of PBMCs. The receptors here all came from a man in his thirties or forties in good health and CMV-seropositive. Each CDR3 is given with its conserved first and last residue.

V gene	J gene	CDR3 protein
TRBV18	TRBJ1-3	CASSREAGNTIYF
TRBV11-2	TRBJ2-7	CASSPRLVEQYF
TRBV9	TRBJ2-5	CASSPRLIETQYF
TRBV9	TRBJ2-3	CASSVVGGGVRGTDTQYF
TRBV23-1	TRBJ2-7	CPKPRSEQYF
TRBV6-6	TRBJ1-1	CASSLGGEAFF
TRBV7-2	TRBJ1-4	CASSPQQGSEKLFF
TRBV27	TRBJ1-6	CASSLAGTGAYNSPLHF
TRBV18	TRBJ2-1	CASSPRWGGDYNEQFF
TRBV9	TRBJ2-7	CASSVGLAGGTYEQYF
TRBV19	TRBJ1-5	CASRRQGGQPQHF
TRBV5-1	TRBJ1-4	CASSAGTGDEKLFF
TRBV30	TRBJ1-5	CAWSRGSGDNQPQHF
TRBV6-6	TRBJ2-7	CASSPRGAPYEQYF
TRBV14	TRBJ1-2	CASSHRGNYGYTF
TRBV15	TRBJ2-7	CATSSSRTGSPYEQYF
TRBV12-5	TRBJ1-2	CASGLGGYGYTF
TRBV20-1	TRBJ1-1	CSARSGDLRFF
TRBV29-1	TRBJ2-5	CSVEGHPDQETQYF
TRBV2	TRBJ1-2	CASTLVVSTPGYGYTF
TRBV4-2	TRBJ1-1	CASSQDSTGVNTEAFF
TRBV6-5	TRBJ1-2	CASSHYDTRGGYTF
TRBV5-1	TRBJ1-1	CASSFRDSNTEAFF
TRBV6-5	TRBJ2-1	CASSYRDFSYNEQFF